The TCR beta chain described here comes from a study of shared clonotypes between healthy human individuals. Study-wide findings and caveats: Naive CD4 clonotypes overlapped across several donors at around 4.8%. Among donors, clonotype sharing was expected to be affected by sequencing depth.

The V segment lost 3 bases and the J segment 10 bases; nucleotides outside the gene matches: 4. Germline V gene data show CDR1 as SGHTA and CDR2 as FQGNSA. The CDR3 sequence is 14 residues long. Deep-level settings were used for running the assay. TCRdb keeps only in-frame clones here, not all; method: immunoSEQ multiplex PCR. Seen here are 2 million to 3 million clones, approximately 93% observed once, and the top ten hold roughly 0.39%. Concerning this clone: Its antigen is not known.

This clonotype originated in a man between 18 and 29 years old in good health. Some clones in this sample may be carry-over from other donors' samples. The chain couples TRBV7-2 to TRBJ2-1; the match to TRBD2 covers 12 bases. The source material was naive CD4+ T cells from PBMCs. Described subset: CD45RA+ positively selected. DNA of the CDR3: TGTGCCAGCAGCTTTACCGGACTAGCGGGGGAGCAGTTCTTC. Encoded protein: CASSFTGLAGEQFF.